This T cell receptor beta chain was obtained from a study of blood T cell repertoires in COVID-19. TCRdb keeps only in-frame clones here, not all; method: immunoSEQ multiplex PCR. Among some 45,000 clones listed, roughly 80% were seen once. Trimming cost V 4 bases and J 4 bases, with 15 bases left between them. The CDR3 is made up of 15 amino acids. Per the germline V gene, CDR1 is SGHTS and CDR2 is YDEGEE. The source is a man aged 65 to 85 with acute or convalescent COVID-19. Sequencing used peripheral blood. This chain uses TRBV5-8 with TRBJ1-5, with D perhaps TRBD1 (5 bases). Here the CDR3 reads CASSRRRGDNQPQHF. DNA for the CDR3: TGTGCCAGCAGCCGAAGGAGGGGCGATAATCAGCCCCAGCATTTT.